The source of this TCR beta chain is a study of blood T cell repertoires in COVID-19. Study summary: Both acute and convalescent COVID-19 samples were obtained from the United States, Italy and Spain. The analysed material was cDNA or gDNA that came from T cells, B-cell-depleted T cells, or PBMCs.

This CDR3 comprises 15 residues. Germline V gene lookup returns CDR1 PRHDT and CDR2 FYEKMQ (reference sequence). With 5 bases removed from V and 4 bases from J, the gap between germline ends came to 18 bases. Study processing details: Nucleated cell number was recorded as an estimate derived from reference gene primer amplification. Measured with immunoSEQ multiplex PCR; TCRdb has only the in-frame clones, and not every one. The D gene and trimming were derived from the DNA, and the V and J assignments and clone size from that table. The sample includes approximately 240,000 clones, around four fifths of them seen just once.

This rearrangement joins TRBV13 to TRBJ2-7; D perhaps matches TRBD1 (6 bases). The sample was peripheral blood. This receptor was obtained from a woman aged 60-75 years who had recovered from COVID-19. CDR3 nucleotides: TGTGCCAGCAGCCCAGGGCTGGACAGAGTGTACGAGCAGTACTTC. It encodes CASSPGLDRVYEQYF.